What follows are 16 T cell receptor beta chains derived from one specimen sequenced in a study of early T cells in non-severe SARS-CoV-2 infection. TCRdb fed the 5' RACE reads into MiXCR, producing one record per CDR3 protein. The sample carries tens of thousands of distinct CDR3 sequences, approximately 6% recorded once. The material was whole blood, obtained at baseline. The source is an adult who was a healthcare worker with PCR-confirmed SARS-CoV-2 infection or an uninfected control (not recorded which).

This clonotype was observed at least ten times. This chain joins TRBV10-3 and TRBJ2-3; weak D call: TRBD2 (5 bases). Per the germline V gene, CDR1 is ENHRY and CDR2 is SYGVKD. The V end was cut by 0 bases, the J end by 2 bases, with 15 bases between. The CDR3 spans 17 residues. This CDR3 is CAISESGGSTSTDTQYF. The CDR3 nucleotides are TGTGCCATCAGTGAGTCTGGCGGGTCGACATCCACAGATACGCAGTATTTT.

The gene calls are TRBV11-2 and TRBJ2-1; 7 nucleotides line up with TRBD2. The CDR3 length is 15 residues. CDR1 is SGHAT, CDR2 FQNNGV, per germline. V dropped 1 base and J dropped 7; count of bases not matched to a gene: 7. DNA for the CDR3: TGTGCCAGCAGCTTAGTGGCGGGAGTACTAAATGAGCAGTTCTTC. It translates to CASSLVAGVLNEQFF. Looking up the rest from reference TRBV11-2 and TRBJ2-1 gives the full variable domain: EAGVAQSPRYKIIEKRQSVAFWCNPISGHATLYWYQQILGQGPKLLIQFQNNGVVDDSQLPKDRFSAERLKGVDSTLKIQPAKLEDSAVYLCASSLVAGVLNEQFFGPGTRLTVL.

This clonotype was found a few times. The chain employs TRBV29-1 and TRBJ2-1, with 12 bases matching TRBD2. Losses at the gene ends were 6 bases for V and 3 bases for J; bases not matched to a gene: 3. CDR1 is SQVTM and CDR2 is ANQGSEA in the germline V gene. This CDR3 region has 14 residues. CDR3 sequence (DNA): TGCAGCGTCGGACTAGCGGGGATCTACAATGAGCAGTTCTTC. Translated: CSVGLAGIYNEQFF.

Many counts were recorded for this clonotype. The CDR3, as DNA: TGTGCCAGCAGCAGTTACAGGGGCGCTCGGGGAAACACCATATATTTT. Its translation: CASSSYRGARGNTIYF. The chain combines TRBV11-2 with TRBJ1-3; 7 bases agree with TRBD1. Germline CDR1 and CDR2: SGHAT and FQNNGV. V shed 5 bases and J 4 bases; nucleotides not matched to a gene: 11. This CDR3 contains 16 residues.

In this sample, this clonotype turned up many times. The genes are TRBV10-3 and TRBJ2-1; D is ambiguous. Trimming left V 11 bases short and J 6 bases short, with 14 bases between. Germline CDR1 reads ENHRY; CDR2 reads SYGVKD. This CDR3 is 12 amino acids long. The CDR3 DNA follows: TGTGCCTCCTCTACCTCCATCAATGAGCAGTTCTTC. Translation: CASSTSINEQFF.

This clonotype was seen a single time. A much larger clone lies one base from this, so it may be a read error. This chain uses TRBV5-8 with TRBJ2-1; D possibly corresponds to TRBD2 (5 bases). This CDR3 is 15 amino acids long. Germline CDR1 reads SGHTS; CDR2 reads YDEGEE. CDR3 in amino acids: CASSFGLNSYYEQFF. The CDR3 nucleotides are TGTGCCAGCAGCTTTGGACTCAACTCCTACTATGAGCAGTTCTTC.

This clonotype was observed many times. V gene TRBV28 combines with J gene TRBJ2-3; D possibly corresponds to TRBD1 (6 bases). This CDR3 contains 15 residues. Germline V CDR1 and CDR2: MDHEN, SYDVKM. The V end was cut by 6 bases, the J end by 2 bases, with 15 bases between. The CDR3: CASSKLQGPTDTQYF. In DNA form, the CDR3 reads TGTGCCAGCAGCAAACTACAGGGCCCCACAGATACGCAGTATTTT.

This clonotype occurred many times. The chain links TRBV7-6 to TRBJ1-2, with 7 bases lining up with TRBD1. Unmatched junction bases numbered 9, after V lost 5 bases and J lost 3 bases. Germline V gives CDR1 SGHVS, CDR2 FNYEAQ. This CDR3 has 15 residues. In nucleotides, the CDR3 is TGTGCCAGCAGCGTCATGCCGGGGACAGACTATGGCTACACCTTC. Translating it yields CASSVMPGTDYGYTF.

This clonotype was seen more than once but under ten times. The CDR3 nucleotides are TGTGCCAGCAGTGTCGGGAACACTGAAGCTTTCTTT. This encodes CASSVGNTEAFF. The chain links TRBV2 to TRBJ1-1; D call uncertain. Germline values: CDR1 SNHLY, CDR2 FYNNEI. Trimming removed 4 bases from V and 1 base from J, with 4 bases in between. The CDR3 runs to 12 residues. Full variable domain (outside the CDR3, taken from reference TRBV2 and TRBJ1-1): EPEVTQTPSHQVTQMGQEVILRCVPISNHLYFYWYRQILGQKVEFLVSFYNNEISEKSEIFDDQFSVERPDGSNFTLKIRSTKLEDSAMYFCASSVGNTEAFFGQGTRLTVV.

This clonotype was found many times. The V call is TRBV4-1, the J call TRBJ2-1; TRBD1 matches at 7 bases. This CDR3 comprises 15 residues. V lost 2 bases and J lost 8; bases outside the gene matches: 9. Germline V gene data show CDR1 as MGHRA and CDR2 as YSYEKL. The CDR3, as DNA: TGCGCCAGCAGCCAACCCGGTGTAGGGGGCTATGAGCAGTTCTTC. It translates to CASSQPGVGGYEQFF.

This chain links TRBV7-9 with TRBJ1-1; unclear D gene. The ends were cut back, 5 bases at V and 6 bases at J, with 10 bases in the middle. Germline assignment: CDR1 SEHNR and CDR2 FQNEAQ (reference sequence). This CDR3 contains 12 residues. In DNA form, the CDR3 reads TGTGCCAGCAGCGAAGCTCGCCCTGAAGCTTTCTTT. This codes for CASSEARPEAFF.

In its sample, this clonotype was seen many times. V and J are TRBV7-2 and TRBJ2-3, with TRBD2 identical over 11 bases. This CDR3 comprises 16 residues. Germline V CDR1 and CDR2: SGHTA, FQGNSA. V was pared by 5 bases and J by 4 bases, with 8 bases of the junction left unmatched. The CDR3 loop is CASSPLAGGRSDTQYF. The CDR3 DNA reads TGTGCCAGCAGCCCCTTAGCGGGAGGGCGCTCAGATACGCAGTATTTT.

V and J are TRBV27 and TRBJ1-1; perhaps TRBD1 as D (6 bases). Germline CDR1 and CDR2: MNHEY and SMNVEV (reference sequence). The CDR3 sequence is 13 residues long. With 6 bases removed from V and 1 base from J, the gap between germline ends came to 9 bases. The CDR3 here is CASRSGANTEAFF. CDR3 sequence (DNA): TGTGCCAGCAGGTCAGGGGCGAACACTGAAGCTTTCTTT.

This rearrangement joins TRBV19 to TRBJ2-4; 7 bases line up with TRBD1. This CDR3 spans 12 amino acids. The J segment lost 5 bases and the V segment lost 7 bases, leaving 2 bases of the junction unmatched. Germline CDR1 reads LNHDA; CDR2 reads SQIVND (reference sequence). The CDR3 region has the DNA TGTGCCAGTACGACAGGGCAAAACATTCAGTACTTC. It translates to CASTTGQNIQYF.

This clonotype showed up many times. The gene calls are TRBV7-6 and TRBJ1-4; D is undetermined. The CDR3 is 12 amino acids. Per germline, CDR1 SGHVS and CDR2 FNYEAQ. The V end was cut by 6 bases, the J end by 8 bases, with 10 bases between. The CDR3 here is CASRELGEKLFF. CDR3 DNA sequence: TGTGCCAGCAGGGAACTGGGGGAAAAACTGTTTTTT.

This clonotype was seen ten or more times. This chain joins TRBV3-1 and TRBJ2-1; unclear D gene. The germline V and J ends were trimmed by 4 bases and 13 bases, with 11 bases remaining between them. Germline V gene lookup returns CDR1 LGHDT and CDR2 YNNKEL (reference sequence). CDR3 length: 11 amino acids. The CDR3 loop reads CASSRSDAQFF. The CDR3 region has the DNA TGTGCCAGCAGCCGCAGCGATGCCCAGTTCTTC.